This T cell receptor (beta chain) was profiled in a study of CD8+CD57+ T cells in acquired aplastic anemia. Researchers used genomic DNA as the template to profile TCR beta VDJ and CDR3. MiXCR, applied by TCRdb to the reads, yields one record per CDR3 protein. Of more than 45,000 distinct CDR3 sequences listed, about three quarters are singletons. Study results and caveats: Around 27 was the count of CD8+ CDR3 sequences that patients shared with controls.

Germline CDR1 ENHRY, CDR2 SYGVKD. The CDR3 has 13 residues. V dropped 2 bases and J dropped 4 bases, with 6 bases sitting between them. Worth noting for this clonotype: The target antigen is unknown.

Sequencing used sorted CD4+, CD8+, or CD8+CD57+ T cells (not recorded which) from PBMCs. The receptor was isolated from a human donor in good health, serving as a control. The rearrangement joins TRBV10-3 to TRBJ1-5, with D perhaps matching TRBD1 (5 bases). The CDR3 nucleotides read TGTGCCATCAGTGAGGGGGCAAATCAGCCCCAGCATTTT. Amino acid sequence: CAISEGANQPQHF.